Listed below are T cell receptor beta chains from one sample, sequenced in a study of shared clonotypes between healthy human individuals. TCRdb's copy holds only in-frame clones and misses some; the assay was immunoSEQ multiplex PCR. The table has some 2.4 million clones, 93% seen once; the top ten hold roughly 0.36%. Material: naive CD4+ T cells from PBMCs. These receptors were taken from a man younger than 35 in good health. Some clones in this sample may be carry-over from other donors' samples. Each CDR3 is given with its conserved first and last residue. The D gene is left open where the match is weak. The size of a clone is reported for some rows only, either as once, few or many, or as a class for expanded clones.

abundance	j_gene	d_gene	v_gene	len	CDR3aa	CDR3nt
NA	TRBJ2-2	TRBD2	TRBV25-1	15	CASSPRGTNTGELFF	TGTGCCAGCAGTCCGCGGGGGACGAACACCGGGGAGCTGTTTTTT
NA	TRBJ2-7	NA	TRBV28	13	CAIRGKLKYEQYF	TGTGCGATAAGAGGCAAACTTAAGTACGAGCAGTACTTC
once	TRBJ2-7	TRBD1	TRBV15	17	CATSRDWSDRAAYEQYF	TGTGCCACCAGCAGAGATTGGTCGGACAGGGCCGCCTACGAGCAGTACTTC
NA	TRBJ1-5	NA	TRBV2	12	CASRTLNQPQHF	TGTGCCAGCAGGACATTGAATCAGCCCCAGCATTTT
NA	TRBJ1-5	NA	TRBV19	15	CASSRRTGNNQPQHF	TGTGCCAGTAGCCGAAGAACAGGGAACAATCAGCCCCAGCATTTT
NA	TRBJ2-2	TRBD2	TRBV19	15	CASSMVTSRAGELFF	TGTGCCAGTAGTATGGTGACTAGCCGCGCCGGGGAGCTGTTTTTT
NA	TRBJ1-5	NA	TRBV27	12	CASSLGGSSQHF	TGTGCCAGCAGTTTAGGAGGGAGTTCCCAGCATTTT
NA	TRBJ1-2	NA	TRBV28	14	CASTRGVLHYGYTF	TGTGCCAGCACCCGAGGGGTTCTCCACTATGGCTACACCTTC
NA	TRBJ2-2	NA	TRBV5-1	15	CASTLEAGVTGELFF	TGCGCCAGCACCCTGGAGGCAGGGGTGACCGGGGAGCTGTTTTTT
NA	TRBJ2-2	NA	TRBV5-1	17	CASSPGATSLRTGELFF	TGCGCCAGCAGCCCAGGGGCCACCAGCTTGAGGACCGGGGAGCTGTTTTTT
NA	TRBJ1-1	NA	TRBV5-8	16	CASSLALRDMNTEAFF	TGTGCCAGCAGCTTGGCCTTGAGAGACATGAACACTGAAGCTTTCTTT
NA	TRBJ2-7	NA	TRBV6-6	16	CASSLAAGTSGYEQYF	TGTGCCAGCAGCCTAGCAGCCGGGACGAGTGGTTACGAGCAGTACTTC
NA	TRBJ2-2	NA	TRBV11-3	14	CASSLGANTGELFF	TGTGCCAGCAGCTTAGGGGCGAACACCGGGGAGCTGTTTTTT
NA	TRBJ1-5	NA	TRBV10-2	14	CASTTRALNQPQHF	TGCGCCAGCACTACGAGGGCCCTCAATCAGCCCCAGCATTTT
NA	TRBJ2-1	NA	TRBV28	12	CATETISYEQFF	TGTGCCACCGAAACGATCAGTTATGAGCAGTTCTTC
NA	TRBJ2-1	TRBD2	TRBV19	15	CASREGLAGYNEQFF	TGTGCCAGTAGGGAAGGACTAGCGGGCTACAATGAGCAGTTCTTC
NA	TRBJ1-2	NA	TRBV6-6	11	CASRRDYGYTF	TGTGCCAGCAGGAGGGATTATGGCTACACCTTC
NA	TRBJ2-7	TRBD2	TRBV18	15	CASSPQAGEIYEQYF	TGTGCCAGCTCACCACAGGCGGGGGAGATATACGAGCAGTACTTC
NA	TRBJ2-3	TRBD2	TRBV7-2	16	CASSFLAGGRTDTQYF	TGTGCCAGCAGCTTTTTAGCGGGAGGCCGTACAGATACGCAGTATTTT
NA	TRBJ2-5	NA	TRBV7-3	13	CASSLVGRETQYF	TGTGCCAGCAGCTTAGTAGGACGAGAGACCCAGTACTTC
NA	TRBJ1-2	TRBD1	TRBV7-2	14	CASSSDRGTYGYTF	TGTGCCAGCAGCTCAGACAGGGGGACCTATGGCTACACCTTC
NA	TRBJ2-1	TRBD2	TRBV4-1	14	CASSGLAIYNEQFF	TGCGCCAGCTCCGGACTAGCGATTTACAATGAGCAGTTCTTC
NA	TRBJ2-2	TRBD2	TRBV5-1	15	CASSIAGANTGELFF	TGCGCCAGCAGCATAGCGGGGGCCAACACCGGGGAGCTGTTTTTT
NA	TRBJ2-3	NA	TRBV5-1	18	CASSSPAEAGYWADTQYF	TGCGCCAGCAGCTCCCCTGCGGAAGCCGGATACTGGGCAGATACGCAGTATTTT
NA	TRBJ2-3	NA	TRBV9	13	CASSVETRDTQYF	TGTGCCAGCAGCGTAGAAACCCGCGATACGCAGTATTTT